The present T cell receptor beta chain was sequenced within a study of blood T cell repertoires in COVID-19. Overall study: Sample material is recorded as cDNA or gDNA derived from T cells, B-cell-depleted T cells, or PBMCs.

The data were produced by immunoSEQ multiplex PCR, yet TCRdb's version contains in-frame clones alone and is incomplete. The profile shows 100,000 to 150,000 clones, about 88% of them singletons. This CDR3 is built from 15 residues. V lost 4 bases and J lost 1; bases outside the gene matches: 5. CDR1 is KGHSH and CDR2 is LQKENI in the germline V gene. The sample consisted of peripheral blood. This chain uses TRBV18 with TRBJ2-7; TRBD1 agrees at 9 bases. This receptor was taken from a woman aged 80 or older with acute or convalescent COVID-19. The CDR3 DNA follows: TGTGCCAGCTCACAAGACAGGGGGGGGTCCTACGAGCAGTACTTC. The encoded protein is CASSQDRGGSYEQYF.